This is a list of T cell receptor beta chains from one sample in a study of cytomegalovirus exposure and HLA in healthy donors. Sequenced by immunoSEQ multiplex PCR; TCRdb stores in-frame clones only, minus some. The sample carries roughly 150,000 clones, about 80% recorded once. Sequencing was carried out using PBMCs. Every receptor here comes from a man aged 18 to 30 in good health and CMV-seropositive. CDR3s include the opening cysteine and the closing phenylalanine or tryptophan. A D gene is named only where the DNA matches it firmly. Clone sizes are given selectively: once, few, many, or a class where the clone is expanded.

size,J,D,V,CDR3,DNA
once,TRBJ2-2,.,TRBV7-2,CASKTDYNTGELFF,TGTGCCAGCAAAACGGACTACAACACCGGGGAGCTGTTTTTT
.,TRBJ2-5,.,TRBV6-1,CASSVGLEETQYF,TGTGCCAGCAGTGTGGGACTTGAGGAGACCCAGTACTTC
.,TRBJ2-7,TRBD1,TRBV4-2,CASSHNRGKSYEQYF,TGTGCCAGCAGCCACAACAGGGGGAAGTCCTACGAGCAGTACTTC
.,TRBJ1-1,.,TRBV6-5,CASSLLGSTEAFF,TGTGCCAGCAGCCTACTAGGGTCCACTGAAGCTTTCTTT
.,TRBJ1-1,.,TRBV5-1,CASSLMAVSPEAFF,TGCGCCAGCAGCTTGATGGCGGTTAGCCCGGAAGCTTTCTTT
.,TRBJ2-1,.,TRBV7-8,CASSLSVADSYNEQFF,TGTGCCAGCAGCTTATCTGTAGCGGACTCCTACAATGAGCAGTTCTTC
.,TRBJ2-1,.,TRBV5-1,CASSLGWLGGYNEQFF,TGCGCCAGCAGCTTGGGATGGCTAGGCGGTTACAATGAGCAGTTCTTC
once,TRBJ1-3,TRBD1,TRBV10-3,CAIDRGGGNTIYF,TGTGCCATCGACAGGGGAGGTGGAAACACCATATATTTT
once,TRBJ2-1,TRBD2,TRBV10-2,CASSQRGLVYNEQFF,TGCGCCAGCAGTCAAAGGGGACTAGTGTACAATGAGCAGTTCTTC
.,TRBJ1-3,.,TRBV9,CASSADTTIYF,TGTGCCAGCAGCGCCGACACCACCATATATTTT
once,TRBJ2-7,.,TRBV7-6,CASSLTGYEQYF,TGTGCCAGCAGCTTAACAGGATACGAGCAGTACTTC
.,TRBJ1-2,TRBD1,TRBV4-3,CASATGQGGYGYTF,TGCGCCAGCGCGACTGGACAGGGCGGCTATGGCTACACCTTC
.,TRBJ1-1,.,TRBV19,CASKAGVNTEAFF,TGTGCCAGTAAAGCAGGGGTGAACACTGAAGCTTTCTTT
.,TRBJ1-1,.,TRBV6-5,CASSFNEMNTEAFF,TGTGCCAGCAGTTTCAACGAGATGAACACTGAAGCTTTCTTT
.,TRBJ2-7,TRBD1,TRBV6-5,CASSPDRGSEQYF,TGTGCCAGCAGTCCCGACAGGGGCAGCGAGCAGTACTTC